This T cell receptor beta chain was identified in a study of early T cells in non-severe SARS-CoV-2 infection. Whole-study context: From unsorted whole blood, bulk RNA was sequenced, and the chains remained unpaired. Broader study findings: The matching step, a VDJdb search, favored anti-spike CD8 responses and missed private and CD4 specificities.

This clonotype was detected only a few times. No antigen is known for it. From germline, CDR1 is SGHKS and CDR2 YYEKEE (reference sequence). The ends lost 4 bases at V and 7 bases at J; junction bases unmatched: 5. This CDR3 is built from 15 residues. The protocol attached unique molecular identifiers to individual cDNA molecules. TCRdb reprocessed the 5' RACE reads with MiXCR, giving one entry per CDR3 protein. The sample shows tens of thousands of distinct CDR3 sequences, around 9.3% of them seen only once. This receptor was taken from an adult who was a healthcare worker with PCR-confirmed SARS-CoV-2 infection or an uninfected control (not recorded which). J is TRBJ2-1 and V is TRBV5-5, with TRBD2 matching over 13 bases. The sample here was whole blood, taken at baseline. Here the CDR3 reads CASSPGLAGLNEQFF. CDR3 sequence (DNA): TGTGCCAGCAGCCCGGGACTAGCGGGGCTTAATGAGCAGTTCTTC.